There are many counts of the clone carrying this TCR beta chain. Its specificity is unknown. These data come from a study of T cell repertoires in cytomegalovirus infection. The CDR3 contains 18 residues. V was clipped by 5 bases and J by 2 bases; unmatched bases: 11. Per the germline V gene, CDR1 is SGHTA and CDR2 is FQGNSA. Study observations and caveats: HLA-C-restricted CMV clonotypes gave the most frequent clonotype in two of eight donors. The cumulative frequency of public TCR beta families identified carriers of CMV plus the relevant HLA.

MiXCR, run by TCRdb on the reads, gives a single entry per CDR3 protein. The top ten clones hold approximately 24% of a sample with under 600,000 distinct CDR3 sequences, 16% of them seen once. The receptor comes from a human donor in good health (CMV status not recorded). Some clones in this sample may be carry-over from other donors' samples. V and J are TRBV7-2 and TRBJ2-7; 14 bases are a match to TRBD2. Sequencing was performed on CD8+ T cells from PBMCs. CDR3 in amino acids: CASSLDGTSGSYPYEQYF. The CDR3 coding sequence is TGTGCCAGCAGCCTTGACGGGACTAGCGGGAGTTACCCCTACGAGCAGTACTTC.